The clone carrying this T cell receptor (beta chain) has only one observation. Its target is not known. This may be a read error, as it is one base from a much larger clone. Each sample yielded at least 6 micrograms of PBMC total RNA. A sample-barcoded 5' primer and a J-beta primer mix were used in a second PCR of roughly 7 to 11 cycles. In TCRdb, the 5' RACE reads were re-called with MiXCR into one record per CDR3 protein. The table shows some 1.8 million distinct CDR3 sequences, with about two fifths occurring only once. The length of the CDR3 is 13 residues. V was shortened by 2 bases and J by 11 bases, with 18 bases between the two germline ends. CDR1 and CDR2 (germline): SQVTM, ANQGSEA. The data are from a study of blood T cells in healthy people across ages. Study-wide points: With naive T cell percentage, TCR beta diversity showed a strong correlation. Lack of knowledge of donor CMV status possibly confounded expanded clonotype changes. More naive CD4+ cells and higher diversity marked long-lived donors relative to aged donors.

The TCR was taken from a human donor in good health. Sequenced: blood. V usage is TRBV29-1 and J usage is TRBJ2-5, with D maybe TRBD1 (6 bases). CDR3 DNA: TGCAGCGTTGAAAGACAGGCGAGTGATGAGCAGTACTTC. Translated: CSVERQASDEQYF.